This T cell receptor beta chain was captured by sequencing in a study of blood T cells in healthy people across ages (dated by TCRdb to about 2015). At the level of the whole study: In model experiments, template switching captured about one uniquely barcoded TCR beta cDNA molecule for every two T cells. To track age-related changes in TCR beta repertoire diversity, the study relied on deep sequencing normalized with unique cDNA molecular identifiers. Donors were grouped into four age groups: young (average 16 years), middle-aged (about 38), aged (about 60) and long-lived (just over 80). Donors of different ages were randomly distributed across sequencing lanes to avoid experimental bias. For two donors (one aged 18 to 29 and one aged 80 or older), the study analyzed two additional independent replicas of 1 million unique cDNA reads from the same blood draw.

Library construction relied on 5' RACE. Instrument on record: Illumina HiSeq 2500. A second PCR of about 7 to 12 cycles was performed with a sample-barcoded 5' primer and a J-beta primer mix. Each TCR beta cDNA molecule received a unique molecular identifier from a template-switch 5' adaptor carrying 12 random nucleotides. Each sample yielded at least 3 million CDR3-containing paired-end reads. First-strand cDNA synthesis was performed from all RNA using the Mint cDNA synthesis kit, with priming by a TRBC-specific oligonucleotide. Following uracil-DNA glycosylase treatment, all cDNA underwent a first 18-cycle PCR with the universal primers M1SS and BC2_uni_R. As for the authors' bioinformatics: For normalization, 1 million high-quality reads, each with a distinct molecular identifier, were randomly selected from each sample. Reads with shared molecular identifiers were discarded instead of being binned into consensus sequences. CDR3 identification, clonotype clustering and error correction used MiTCR with a Q25 quality threshold and the strictest error-elimination algorithm. A nonparametric unseen species model with Euler transformation was used to estimate lower-bound total TCR beta diversity. TCRdb reworked the public reads: Q25 trimming with fastp, MiXCR clone assembly, productive beta chains retained. Rows matching on CDR3 protein sequence are summarized as one entry with the most common DNA and genes. It is TCRdb's table, rather than the study itself, that gives the V and J calls and clone size. The sample yields 850,000 to 1,100,000 distinct CDR3 sequences; about two fifths were counted once. Of the sample, around 12% is held by the ten largest clones.

Systemically healthy Caucasian individuals from Russia, about 38 in total and aged roughly 6 to 90 years, were included as donors. Roughly 10 milliliters of peripheral blood were drawn from each donor into EDTA-treated Vacutainer tubes. Ficoll-Paque density-gradient centrifugation was used to isolate PBMCs, with at least 7 million per sample. Total RNA, at least 6 micrograms per sample, was extracted from PBMCs with Trizol reagent. Naive CD45RAhigh/CD27high T cell percentages were measured by flow cytometry on a PBMC aliquot from every donor. There are a few counts of this clonotype. No antigen is known for it. No qualities accompany the bases; no much larger clone lies one base away. The germline V gene specifies MNHNS as CDR1 and SASEGT as CDR2. At the junction V is shortened by 0 bases and J by 0 bases, with 4 bases in between. Counted from cysteine to phenylalanine, this CDR3 has 14 amino acids. The DNA shown is the 42-base CDR3, in frame from base 1.

General study outcomes and caveats: The long-lived group showed more naive CD4+ T cells, fewer expanded clones and increased TCR diversity than the aged group, suggesting age selection. The CMV infection status of donors was not known, potentially confounding age-related changes in expanded clonotypes. Estimates of total diversity from one million sequenced T cells were regarded as lower bounds and underestimates. As age increased, observed TCR beta diversity per million T cells dropped in a roughly linear way, and a significant reduction was already evident by age 40. There was a strong correlation between observed TCR beta diversity and the percentage of naive T cells measured by flow cytometry. Conclusive comparison of naive and antigen-experienced compartments was prevented by the profiling of bulk unsorted PBMCs.

The rearranged chain carries TRBV6-1 and TRBJ2-3; the D gene cannot be resolved reliably. Sequencing was done on a sample of blood. This sequence was found in a man aged 18-30 years in good health. In nucleotides, the sequence is TGTGCCAGCAGTGAAGCCCCCAGCACAGATACGCAGTATTTT. It specifies CASSEAPSTDTQYF.